This entry lists 10 T cell receptor beta chains sequenced from one sample in a study of CD8+ T cells in alopecia areata (dated by TCRdb to 2017 to 2018). This specimen's time point label, per the study, means: baseline before oral tofacitinib. The method was the immunoSEQ multiplex PCR assay. To provide template for TCR sequencing, every sample had RNA extracted and reverse transcribed into cDNA. What TCRdb holds here is the immuneACCESS table cut down to in-frame rearrangements. Part of the clones is not present; checked against another copy, under half of the missing clones reflect an unresolved V gene, and the others are unexplained. The sample table contains about 180,000 clones; only one count was recorded for 67% of them. Jointly, the top ten make up over 10% of the sample. The sample was CD8+ T cells sorted from blood, taken at week 0. The receptors shown here come from a human donor with alopecia areata.

This clone was seen only once. The rearrangement links TRBV14 to TRBJ1-5; D remains ambiguous. The ends were cut back, 3 bases at V and 4 bases at J, with 10 bases in the middle. Germline CDR1 is SGHDN and CDR2 is FVKESK. The CDR3 spans 14 residues. The CDR3 DNA is TGTGCCAGCAGCCAGCTAGGGAGTAATCAGCCCCAGCATTTT. It specifies CASSQLGSNQPQHF.

The V gene is TRBV5-1, the J gene TRBJ1-6, with D hard to call. The germline V and J ends were trimmed by 0 bases and 5 bases, with 15 bases remaining between them. In germline, CDR1 is SGHRS, CDR2 YFSETQ. CDR3 length equals 17 residues. The CDR3 nucleotides read TGCGCCAGCAGCTTGGTCGTGCGGGTTACGGATAATTCACCCCTCCACTTT. It encodes CASSLVVRVTDNSPLHF.

DNA of the CDR3: TGCAGCGTTGTAAGGGTGGGGTCCTACGAGCAGTACTTC. Residues: CSVVRVGSYEQYF. This rearrangement joins TRBV29-1 to TRBJ2-5, with no clear D. The last part of the DNA fits TRBJ2-7 better; the J call may be wrong. The V gene's germline CDR1 is SQVTM and CDR2 ANQGSEA. This CDR3 has 13 amino acids.

V is TRBV6-5 and J is TRBJ2-3; 8 nucleotides align to TRBD2. Unmatched junction bases numbered 4, after V lost 6 bases and J lost 8 bases. CDR1 is MNHEY and CDR2 is SVGAGI in the germline V gene. This CDR3 comprises 12 residues. The CDR3 DNA sequence: TGTGCCAGCAGCCGCAGCGGGAGTACGCAGTATTTT. It translates to CASSRSGSTQYF.

This sequence joins TRBV4-1 and TRBJ1-1; 7 bases map to TRBD1. The CDR3 loop spans 19 amino acids. The germline V gene encodes CDR1 MGHRA and CDR2 YSYEKL. V shed 3 bases and J 2 bases; nucleotides not matched to a gene: 18. CDR3: CASSQDTDRESPTNTEAFF. As DNA, the CDR3 is TGCGCCAGCAGCCAGGACACAGACAGGGAGAGCCCAACAAACACTGAAGCTTTCTTT.

This clone came up a few times. This rearrangement joins TRBV13 to TRBJ2-1; a possible D gene is TRBD1 (6 bases). V was clipped by 5 bases and J by 2 bases, with 16 bases between them. The CDR3 is 16 amino acids. Germline V lookup: CDR1 PRHDT, CDR2 FYEKMQ (reference sequence). CDR3 sequence (DNA): TGTGCCAGCAGCCTTCCTGACAGGAATCCCTACAATGAGCAGTTCTTC. Its translation is CASSLPDRNPYNEQFF.

Points on this clone: Different DNA sequences within this sample yield the same CDR3. This chain joins TRBV27 and TRBJ1-5; 7 nucleotides match TRBD1. In germline, CDR1 is MNHEY, CDR2 SMNVEV (reference sequence). CDR3 length: 14 residues. J was trimmed by 6 bases and V by 5 bases; bases with no gene match: 7. This chain's CDR3 is CASSLGGGSQPQHF. In DNA, the CDR3 is TGTGCCAGCAGTCTTGGAGGGGGCAGTCAGCCCCAGCATTTT.

This chain links TRBV27 with TRBJ1-5; the match to TRBD1 covers 9 bases. V lost 2 bases and J lost 6; bases outside the gene matches: 2. Germline values: CDR1 MNHEY, CDR2 SMNVEV (reference sequence). CDR3 length: 14 residues. The CDR3 loop reads CASSLGTGLQPQHF. The CDR3 bases are TGTGCCAGCAGTTTAGGGACAGGGCTTCAGCCCCAGCATTTT.

CDR3 residues: CASSLGTEGEQYF. The CDR3 DNA reads as TGTGCCAGCAGCTTAGGGACAGAAGGCGAGCAGTACTTC. V and J are TRBV7-9 and TRBJ2-7; maybe TRBD1 (6 bases). The CDR3 covers 13 residues. V was shortened by 1 base and J by 6 bases, with 10 bases between the two germline ends. Germline loops: CDR1 SEHNR, CDR2 FQNEAQ (reference sequence). Full variable domain (outside the CDR3, taken from reference TRBV7-9 and TRBJ2-7): DTGVSQNPRHKITKRGQNVTFRCDPISEHNRLYWYRQTLGQGPEFLTYFQNEAQLEKSRLLSDRFSAERPKGSFSTLEIQRTEQGDSAMYLCASSLGTEGEQYFGPGTRLTVT.

This clone was counted between two and nine times. The chain combines TRBV4-1 with TRBJ1-2; D not certain. This CDR3 is built from 14 residues. V was clipped by 0 bases and J by 7 bases, with 12 bases between them. Germline assignment: CDR1 MGHRA and CDR2 YSYEKL. The CDR3 DNA follows: TGCGCCAGCAGCCAAGATAGAAGGGAAGGTGGCTACACCTTC. Its translation is CASSQDRREGGYTF.